The 10 T cell receptor beta chains below were found in one sample sequenced in a study of blood T cells in healthy people across ages. The use of a sample-barcoded 5' primer and a J-beta primer mix characterized a second PCR of 7 to 11 cycles. MiXCR, run by TCRdb on the 5' RACE reads, gives a single entry per CDR3 protein. Among about 620,000 distinct CDR3 sequences listed, roughly half were seen once. The sequencing input was blood. The receptors originated from a woman at least 80 years old in good health.

This clonotype has a count of ten or more. This may come from a read error, since a much larger clone is one base off. The genes are TRBV7-9 and TRBJ2-5, with TRBD2 matching 12 bases. The V gene's germline CDR1 is SEHNR and CDR2 FQNEAQ (reference sequence). The CDR3 has 16 residues. Trimming took 6 bases from V and 11 from J; bases not matched to a gene: 16. CDR3 DNA: TGTGCCAGCAGACAAACGGGACTAGCGGGCGTCAATGAGCAGTACTTC. This codes for CASRQTGLAGVNEQYF. Based on the CDR3 plus reference TRBV7-9 and TRBJ2-5, the full variable domain is DTGVSQNPRHKITKRGQNVTFRCDPISEHNRLYWYRQTLGQGPEFLTYFQNEAQLEKSRLLSDRFSAERPKGSFSTLEIQRTEQGDSAMYLCASRQTGLAGVNEQYFGPGTRLLVL.

This clonotype was observed at least ten times. Relative to the germline gene, one junction end is altered; a read error may explain this. J is TRBJ2-5 and V is TRBV7-7; 8 bases align to TRBD2. Germline V CDR1 and CDR2: SSHAT, FNYEAQ (reference sequence). The CDR3 extends over 16 amino acids. The CDR3 spells CASSPYSAGGKETQYF. The CDR3 DNA sequence: TGTGCTAGCAGCCCCTACTCCGCGGGGGGAAAAGAGACCCAGTACTTC.

As concerns this clonotype: This could be a read error, since a much larger clone is one nucleotide away. V and J are TRBV12-5 and TRBJ2-5, with D tentatively TRBD1 (5 bases). V lost 7 bases to trimming and J lost 11 bases, with 20 bases between them. The CDR3 sequence is 13 residues long. CDR1 is LGHNT and CDR2 is FRNRAP in the germline V gene. The CDR3 sequence: CASAPSRVSEQYF. The CDR3 region has the DNA TGTGCTAGTGCTCCCTCCAGGGTTTCTGAGCAGTACTTC.

On this clonotype itself: This may stem from a read error, because a much larger clone lies one nucleotide away. This chain connects TRBV12-3 or TRBV12-4 to TRBJ2-3; a weak D match, TRBD2 (6 bases). The CDR3 length is 14 residues. Between the trimmed V and J ends, which lost 8 bases and 2 bases, there was a span of 14 bases. The DNA of the CDR3 is TGTGCCAGCGGCTCGGGACTCATCACAGATACGCAGTATTTT. As protein: CASGSGLITDTQYF.

Comment on this clonotype: A much bigger clone sits one base away, suggesting this may be a read error. J is TRBJ2-1 and V is TRBV20-1, with 9 bases identical to TRBD1. In germline, CDR1 is DFQATT, CDR2 SNEGSKA (reference sequence). The V segment lost 3 bases and the J segment 6 bases; nucleotides outside the gene matches: 3. This CDR3 has 13 residues. CDR3 sequence: CSARLDRGNEQFF. CDR3 bases: TGCAGTGCTAGGTTGGACAGGGGCAATGAGCAGTTCTTC.

V gene TRBV27 combines with J gene TRBJ1-6; D not certain. The V gene lost 7 bases and the J gene lost 13 bases, with 23 bases spanning the gap. This CDR3 has 15 residues. The germline V gene has CDR1 MNHEY and CDR2 SMNVEV (reference sequence). CDR3 nucleotides: TGTGCCAGCAAATTTAGTCCCCCGCCGAACCGGCCCCTCCACTTT. It yields the protein CASKFSPPPNRPLHF.

Regarding this clonotype: A read error may account for a junction end that differs from germline. This chain uses TRBV5-1 with TRBJ1-4, with TRBD1 identical over 7 bases. Germline CDR1 reads SGHRS; CDR2 reads YFSETQ. This CDR3 is built from 14 residues. The CDR3 reads CTSSPGTDNEKLFF. The CDR3 DNA sequence: TGCACCAGCAGTCCCGGGACAGATAATGAAAAACTGTTTTTT.

The chain links TRBV20-1 to TRBJ2-1; 12 nucleotides align to TRBD2. The CDR3 consists of 13 residues. The germline V gene has CDR1 DFQATT and CDR2 SNEGSKA (reference sequence). Losses at the gene ends were 6 bases for V and 8 bases for J; bases not matched to a gene: 5. The CDR3 DNA sequence: TGCAGTGCATCCGGGACTAGCGGGTATGAGCAGTTCTTC. It specifies CSASGTSGYEQFF.

The chain combines TRBV12-3 or TRBV12-4 with TRBJ2-1; 11 nucleotides line up with TRBD2. The end of the DNA fits TRBJ2-7 better, so the J call may be wrong. This CDR3 spans 16 amino acids. CDR3 sequence: CASSRLAGRSYNEQYF. The DNA of the CDR3 is TGTGCCAGCAGCCGACTAGCGGGGAGGTCCTACAATGAGCAGTACTTC.

Ten or more counts support this clonotype. V and J are TRBV6-6 and TRBJ1-4; a weak D match, TRBD1 (6 bases). Deletions cut 6 bases from V and 8 bases from J, with 19 bases between. The germline V gene has CDR1 MNHNY and CDR2 SVGAGI (reference sequence). The CDR3 covers 15 residues. The CDR3 protein is CASRYRTGIGEKLFF. CDR3 nucleotide sequence: TGTGCCAGCAGATACCGCACAGGGATCGGCGAAAAACTGTTTTTT.